One sample yielded the 14 T cell receptor beta chains listed below, sequenced in a study of blood T cell repertoires in COVID-19. Libraries were prepared by immunoSEQ multiplex PCR; TCRdb keeps only in-frame clonotypes and omits some of them. The data show under 200,000 clones, approximately 80% seen once. Sequencing was done on a sample of peripheral blood. The source is a man aged 55 to 69 with acute or convalescent COVID-19.

This clone occurred a few times. The genes are TRBV12-5 and TRBJ1-3; 8 bases line up with TRBD1. Germline V gives CDR1 LGHNT, CDR2 FRNRAP. The trim removed 4 bases at V and 0 bases at J, leaving 11 bases unmatched. The CDR3 runs 18 residues. CDR3 sequence (DNA): TGTGCTAGTGGTTCCACGTTGACAGGGGCCTTCTCTGGAAACACCATATATTTT. Its protein product is CASGSTLTGAFSGNTIYF.

The rearrangement joins TRBV18 to TRBJ1-1; 11 bases line up with TRBD1. Trimming removed 0 bases from V and 1 base from J; junction bases left unmatched: 4. Germline lookup yields CDR1 KGHSH and CDR2 LQKENI. The length of the CDR3 is 17 residues. The CDR3 is CASSPPWTGGWNTEAFF. The CDR3 nucleotides read TGTGCCAGCTCACCACCGTGGACAGGGGGCTGGAACACTGAAGCTTTCTTT.

The rearrangement joins TRBV7-8 to TRBJ1-5; D is unclear. V shed 3 bases and J shed 6 bases, with 12 bases lying between them. This CDR3 spans 14 amino acids. Germline V gene data show CDR1 as SGHVS and CDR2 as FQNEAQ. DNA of the CDR3: TGTGCCAGCAGCTTCCGACCCTCAGGTCAGCCCCAGCATTTT. It encodes CASSFRPSGQPQHF.

The chain joins TRBV4-1 to TRBJ2-7; no clear D gene. The CDR3 extends over 16 amino acids. CDR1 and CDR2 from the germline V gene are MGHRA and YSYEKL. V lost 1 base and J lost 3, with 16 bases in between. CDR3 residues: CASSQAAAANIYEQYF. DNA for the CDR3: TGCGCCAGCAGCCAAGCTGCTGCCGCAAACATCTACGAGCAGTACTTC.

The genes are TRBV19 and TRBJ2-7; perhaps TRBD2 as D (6 bases). The V end was cut by 4 bases, the J end by 2 bases, with 12 bases between. The CDR3 length is 14 residues. CDR1 and CDR2 from the germline V gene are LNHDA and SQIVND (reference sequence). The CDR3 sequence: CASSTGDGPYEQYF. CDR3 nucleotides: TGTGCCAGTAGTACGGGGGACGGACCCTACGAGCAGTACTTC.

This clone showed up just once. The chain recombines TRBV29-1 with TRBJ1-2, with 9 bases identical to TRBD1. The V gene's germline CDR1 is SQVTM and CDR2 ANQGSEA. V lost 6 bases, J lost 3 bases, and 5 bases stayed unmatched. This CDR3 region has 13 residues. Here the CDR3 reads CSVSGQGDYGYTF. The CDR3, as DNA: TGCAGCGTCTCGGGACAGGGAGACTATGGCTACACCTTC.

This clone has just one count. The J gene is TRBJ2-6, the V gene TRBV6-2 or TRBV6-3; 12 nucleotides align to TRBD2. V dropped 2 bases and J dropped 1; count of bases not matched to a gene: 6. The CDR3 length is 19 residues. Germline lookup yields CDR1 MNHEY and CDR2 SVGEGT. For the CDR3, the DNA is TGTGCCAGCAGTTACAACCCTAGCGGGGGGGCTTCTGGGGCCAACGTCCTGACTTTC. Translation: CASSYNPSGGASGANVLTF.

The sample holds one count of this clone. The chain couples TRBV6-5 to TRBJ1-2, with D perhaps matching TRBD1 (5 bases). The CDR3 covers 13 residues. Germline V CDR1 and CDR2: MNHEY, SVGAGI. V was pared by 2 bases and J by 5 bases, with 9 bases between. The CDR3 nucleotides are TGTGCCAGCAGTTACCACCCAGGGTATGGCTACACCTTC. Amino acid sequence: CASSYHPGYGYTF.

V and J are TRBV24-1 and TRBJ2-5, with D tentatively TRBD1 (6 bases). The CDR3 is made up of 15 amino acids. The germline gives CDR1 KGHDR, CDR2 SFDVKD. With 3 bases removed from V and 5 bases from J, the gap between germline ends came to 15 bases. The DNA of the CDR3 is TGTGCCACCAGTGATACACAGGGAATGGCGGAGACCCAGTACTTC. Amino acids: CATSDTQGMAETQYF.

The chain combines TRBV15 with TRBJ2-4, with 12 nucleotides matching TRBD1. V lost 1 base, J lost 1 base, and 8 bases stayed unmatched. The germline gives CDR1 LNHNV, CDR2 YYDKDF (reference sequence). This CDR3 is built from 19 residues. CDR3 region: CATSRVGTGGQRAKNIQYF. The CDR3 DNA follows: TGTGCCACCAGCAGAGTAGGGACAGGGGGCCAAAGGGCCAAAAACATTCAGTACTTC.

The V call is TRBV30, the J call TRBJ1-4, with unresolved D. V shed 2 bases and J shed 0 bases, with 10 bases lying between them. The CDR3 runs to 15 residues. Germline loops: CDR1 GTSNPN, CDR2 SVGIG (reference sequence). In DNA form, the CDR3 reads TGTGCCTGGAGTACGGGGATTGCAACTAATGAAAAACTGTTTTTT. This translates into CAWSTGIATNEKLFF.

The chain recombines TRBV6-5 with TRBJ1-1, with 7 positions matching TRBD1. V was clipped by 6 bases and J by 8 bases; unmatched bases: 12. The CDR3 is 14 amino acids. Germline CDR1 is MNHEY and CDR2 is SVGAGI. The CDR3 DNA reads as TGTGCCAGCAGGCCTCAGGGGGTTAGGAGAGAAGCTTTCTTT. This codes for CASRPQGVRREAFF.

The rearrangement uses TRBV11-2 and TRBJ1-2; possible D gene TRBD1, 5 bases. Germline assignment: CDR1 SGHAT and CDR2 FQNNGV. Trimming left V 5 bases short and J 4 bases short, with 17 bases between. CDR3 length: 15 residues. This CDR3 reads CASSLQVGGVYGYTF. In DNA form, the CDR3 reads TGTGCCAGCAGCCTCCAGGTCGGAGGGGTCTATGGCTACACCTTC.

The V call is TRBV7-9, the J call TRBJ2-1, with D maybe TRBD2 (6 bases). This CDR3 contains 16 residues. CDR1 SEHNR and CDR2 FQNEAQ come from the germline V gene (reference sequence). Trimming removed 3 bases from V and 5 bases from J, with 17 bases in between. CDR3: CASSFPRHGGDNEQFF. CDR3 nucleotides: TGTGCCAGCAGCTTCCCTCGACACGGGGGAGACAATGAGCAGTTCTTC.